This T cell receptor (beta chain) was sequenced in a study of beta chain features in type 1 diabetes (dated by TCRdb to 2017 to 2018). Notes on the research overall: No differences in mean age, gender distribution, total cell number or subset yield were found between patients and healthy donors. A total of 100 million to 110 million sorted cells were examined across all samples, and a strong correlation was observed between cell number per subset and RNA yield. The study compared TCRB repertoires of sorted circulating CD4+ T cell subsets between recently diagnosed type 1 diabetes patients and matched healthy donors. Naive and central memory subsets were obtained from all 30 or so donors, but regulatory and stem cell-like memory subsets were isolated from only 8 patients and roughly eight healthy donors.

The entire amount of isolated RNA was reverse transcribed using the High Capacity cDNA Reverse Transcription Kit, so the sequenced TCRB transcripts were expressed ones. Deep immunoSEQ sequencing was performed on naive, central memory and regulatory T cell samples, with an average of roughly 3.5 million total reads per sample. Sorted cells were lysed in RLT buffer, and RNA was extracted using DNase-treated RNeasy Micro or Mini kits according to cell number. To prevent cross-contamination, each cell subset was processed individually, whereas patient and healthy donor samples were processed jointly. The immunoSEQ multiplex PCR was used to amplify TCRB sequences from cDNA, yielding 87-bp fragments that span the CDR3 region. Sequencing of the amplicons was done on the Illumina HiSeq platform. In the source study's methods: PCR bias was corrected computationally using synthetic template baselines, and reads within Hamming distance 2 were collapsed, with unmergeable singletons discarded. Reads were aligned against IMGT so that V, D and J genes, CDR3 length and insertions or deletions at six rearrangement sites could be assigned. Within each subset, clonotype counts were normalized to the number of sorted cells before true diversity and Gini coefficients were calculated with the tcR R package. The overlap coefficient, calculated on TCRB nucleotide sequences, was used to quantify repertoire sharing. As a proxy for the pre-selection repertoire, out-of-frame TCRB sequences from naive cells were analyzed. TCRdb stores this immuneACCESS table with in-frame sequences only. Part of the clones is absent; in the studies checked, under half of the shortfall reflects unresolved V genes, and no reason is known for the rest. V and J calls and clone size follow that table, whereas D and trimming were derived from the DNA. In this sample the table shows hundreds of thousands of clones, more than 13% of which occur a single time. The biggest ten clones account for nearly 0.04% of the sample.

This clone was found a few times. The specificity of this receptor is unknown. Qualities for individual bases were not recorded, and no much larger clone is one base off. Each donor gave one peripheral blood draw, averaging about 120 mL, which was collected into heparinised tubes. A BD FACSAria II and a panel including CD45RO, CCR7, CD25, CD127, CD95 and CD27 were used to sort naive, central memory, regulatory and stem cell-like memory CD4+ T cells. A purity above 98% was achieved for all sorted populations. PBMCs were isolated right away by Lymphoprep density gradient centrifugation and were stained directly, without culture. To minimize batch effects, samples were stained and sorted in pairs, one healthy donor with one patient per experiment. The germline V gene encodes CDR1 KGHSY and CDR2 FQNENV. The germline V end is reduced by 5 bases and the J end by 2 bases; junction bases left unmatched: 6. CDR3 length: 15 amino acids, cysteine to phenylalanine. CDR3 DNA only is kept here, 45 bases in frame from base 1.

General findings and caveats noted by the study authors: Only small numbers of individuals were included in the HLA sub-analyses, which left unresolved whether HLA type had any influence on TCRB rearrangement. Because cDNA rather than genomic DNA was sequenced, highly expressing activated cells could have been over-represented, although no difference in activation and CD3 levels was found between groups. PCR may preferentially amplify shorter templates, but because patient and control samples were amplified and corrected together, any resulting skew would affect both groups equally. Naive, central memory and regulatory TCRB repertoires appeared to be more similar among patients than among healthy donors. In all four CD4+ subsets, TCRB CDR3 length was moderately but significantly shorter in type 1 diabetes patients. Fewer insertions and more nucleotide deletions at VDJ recombination sites were observed in patients with type 1 diabetes, implying thymic rearrangement abnormalities.

The sequence was collected from a man aged 18-30 years with type 1 diabetes. Sequences were obtained from naive CD4+ T cells from blood. The cell subset or site label here, explained by the study, means: true naive CD4+ T cells. The chain joins TRBV16 to TRBJ2-7, with 10 junctional bases fitting TRBD2. At the DNA level, the sequence is TGTGCCAGCAGCGCGCTAGCGGGGGAACCCTACGAGCAGTACTTC. This is translated as CASSALAGEPYEQYF.